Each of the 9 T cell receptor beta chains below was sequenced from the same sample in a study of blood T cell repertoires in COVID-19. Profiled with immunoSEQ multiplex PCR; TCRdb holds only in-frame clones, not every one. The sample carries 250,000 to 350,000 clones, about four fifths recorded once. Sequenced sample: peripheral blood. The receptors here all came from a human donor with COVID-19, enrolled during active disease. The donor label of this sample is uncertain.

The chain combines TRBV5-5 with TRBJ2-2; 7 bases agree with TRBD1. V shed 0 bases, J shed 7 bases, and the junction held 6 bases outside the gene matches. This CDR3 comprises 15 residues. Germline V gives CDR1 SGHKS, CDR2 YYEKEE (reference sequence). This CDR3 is CASSLETGISGELFF. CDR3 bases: TGTGCCAGCAGCTTGGAGACAGGGATCAGCGGGGAGCTGTTTTTT.

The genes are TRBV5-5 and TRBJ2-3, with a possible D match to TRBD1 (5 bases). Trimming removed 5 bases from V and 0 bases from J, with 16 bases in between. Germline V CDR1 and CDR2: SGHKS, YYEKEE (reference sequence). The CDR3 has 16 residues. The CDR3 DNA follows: TGTGCCAGCAGTCTGGATGGGGCTCCTAGCACAGATACGCAGTATTTT. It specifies CASSLDGAPSTDTQYF.

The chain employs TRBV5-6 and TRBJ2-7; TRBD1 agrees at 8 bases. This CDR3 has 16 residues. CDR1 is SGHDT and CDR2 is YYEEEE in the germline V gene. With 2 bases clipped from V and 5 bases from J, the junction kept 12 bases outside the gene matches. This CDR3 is CASSFGTGSGVNEQYF. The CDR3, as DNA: TGTGCCAGCAGCTTCGGGACAGGATCAGGAGTCAACGAGCAGTACTTC.

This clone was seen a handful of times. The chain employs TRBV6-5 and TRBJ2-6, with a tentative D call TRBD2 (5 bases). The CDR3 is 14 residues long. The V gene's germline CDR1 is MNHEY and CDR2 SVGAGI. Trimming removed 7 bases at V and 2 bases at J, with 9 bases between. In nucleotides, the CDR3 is TGTGCCAGCAAGCGAGGGACTGGGGCCAACGTCCTGACTTTC. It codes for CASKRGTGANVLTF.

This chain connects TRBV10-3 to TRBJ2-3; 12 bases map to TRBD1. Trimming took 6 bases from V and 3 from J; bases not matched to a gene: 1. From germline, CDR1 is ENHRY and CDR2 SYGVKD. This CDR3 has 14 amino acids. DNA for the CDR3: TGTGCCATCAGGGGACAGGGGGCAACAGATACGCAGTATTTT. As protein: CAIRGQGATDTQYF.

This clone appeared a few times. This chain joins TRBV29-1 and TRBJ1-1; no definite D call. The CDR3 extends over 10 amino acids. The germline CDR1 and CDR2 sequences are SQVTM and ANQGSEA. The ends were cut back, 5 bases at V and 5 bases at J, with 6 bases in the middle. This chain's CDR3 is CSVSETEAFF. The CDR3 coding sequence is TGCAGCGTTAGTGAGACTGAAGCTTTCTTT.

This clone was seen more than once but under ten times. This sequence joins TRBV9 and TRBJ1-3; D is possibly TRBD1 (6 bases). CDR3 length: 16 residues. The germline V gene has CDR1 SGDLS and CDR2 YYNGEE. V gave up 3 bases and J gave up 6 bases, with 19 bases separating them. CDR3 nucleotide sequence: TGTGCCAGCAGCGCGCAGGGGCGCCGTTTCGAAAACACCATATATTTT. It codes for CASSAQGRRFENTIYF.

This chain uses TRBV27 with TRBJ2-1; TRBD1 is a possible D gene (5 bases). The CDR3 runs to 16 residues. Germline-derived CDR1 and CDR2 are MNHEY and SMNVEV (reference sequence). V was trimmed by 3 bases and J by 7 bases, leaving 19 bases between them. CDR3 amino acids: CASSLIKGKEGNEQFF. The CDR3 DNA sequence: TGTGCCAGCAGTTTGATCAAGGGGAAGGAAGGGAATGAGCAGTTCTTC.

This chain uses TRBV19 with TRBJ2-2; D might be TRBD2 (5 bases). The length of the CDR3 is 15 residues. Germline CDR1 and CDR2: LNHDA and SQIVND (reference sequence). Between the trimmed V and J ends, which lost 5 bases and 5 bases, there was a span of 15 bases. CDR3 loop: CASSDPGTKTGELFF. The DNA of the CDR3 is TGTGCCAGTAGTGACCCGGGAACTAAGACCGGGGAGCTGTTTTTT.